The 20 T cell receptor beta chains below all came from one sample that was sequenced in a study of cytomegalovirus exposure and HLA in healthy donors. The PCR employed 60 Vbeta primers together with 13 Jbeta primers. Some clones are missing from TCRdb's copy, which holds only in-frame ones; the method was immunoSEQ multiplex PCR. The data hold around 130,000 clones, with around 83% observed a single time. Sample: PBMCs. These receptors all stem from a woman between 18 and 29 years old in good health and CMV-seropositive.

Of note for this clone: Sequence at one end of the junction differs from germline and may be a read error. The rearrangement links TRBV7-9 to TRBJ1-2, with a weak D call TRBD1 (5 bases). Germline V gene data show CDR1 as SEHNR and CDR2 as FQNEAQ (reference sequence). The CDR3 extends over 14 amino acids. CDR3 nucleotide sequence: TGTTCCAGCAGCTCGGGGGAAACCCTCTATGGCTACACCTTC. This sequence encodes CSSSSGETLYGYTF.

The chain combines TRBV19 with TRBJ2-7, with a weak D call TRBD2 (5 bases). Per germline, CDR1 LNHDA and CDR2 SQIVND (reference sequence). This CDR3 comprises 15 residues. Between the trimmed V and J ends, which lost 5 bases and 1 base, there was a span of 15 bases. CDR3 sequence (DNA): TGTGCCAGTAGTCCCCCCGGGGAGCTTTCCTACGAGCAGTACTTC. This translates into CASSPPGELSYEQYF.

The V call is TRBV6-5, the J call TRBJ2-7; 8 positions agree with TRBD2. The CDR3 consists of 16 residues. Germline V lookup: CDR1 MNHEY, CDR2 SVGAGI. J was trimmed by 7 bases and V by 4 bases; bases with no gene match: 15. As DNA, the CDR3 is TGTGCCAGCAGTTCTCGATTAGCGGGGTCCCGAGGTGAGCAGTACTTC. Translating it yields CASSSRLAGSRGEQYF.

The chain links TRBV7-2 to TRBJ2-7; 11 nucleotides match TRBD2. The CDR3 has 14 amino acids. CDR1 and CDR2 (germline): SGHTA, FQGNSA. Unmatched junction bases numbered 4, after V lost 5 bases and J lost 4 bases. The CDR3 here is CASSVSGGEYEQYF. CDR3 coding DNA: TGTGCCAGCAGCGTTAGCGGGGGGGAGTACGAGCAGTACTTC.

This CDR3 reads CSVPGLSTDTQYF. The CDR3 bases are TGCAGCGTCCCGGGACTGAGCACAGATACGCAGTATTTT. The chain joins TRBV29-1 to TRBJ2-3, with a weak D call TRBD2 (6 bases). Germline CDR1 SQVTM, CDR2 ANQGSEA. The length of the CDR3 is 13 residues. V was shortened by 6 bases and J by 0 bases, with 10 bases between the two germline ends.

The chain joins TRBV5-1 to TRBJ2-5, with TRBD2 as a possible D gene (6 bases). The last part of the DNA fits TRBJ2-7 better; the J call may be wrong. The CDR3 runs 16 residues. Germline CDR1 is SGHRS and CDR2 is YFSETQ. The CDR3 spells CASSLARDSMSYEQYF. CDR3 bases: TGCGCCAGCAGCTTGGCCAGGGACTCGATGTCCTACGAGCAGTACTTC.

CDR3 loop: CASSADRGSSYNSPLHF. The CDR3 DNA sequence: TGTGCCAGCAGCGCCGACAGGGGATCCTCGTATAATTCACCCCTCCACTTT. The chain links TRBV2 to TRBJ1-6; 8 nucleotides agree with TRBD1. This CDR3 has 17 amino acids. V shed 6 bases, J shed 4 bases, and the junction held 11 bases outside the gene matches. Germline CDR1 is SNHLY and CDR2 is FYNNEI. Full variable domain (missing parts from reference TRBV2 and TRBJ1-6): EPEVTQTPSHQVTQMGQEVILRCVPISNHLYFYWYRQILGQKVEFLVSFYNNEISEKSEIFDDQFSVERPDGSNFTLKIRSTKLEDSAMYFCASSADRGSSYNSPLHFGNGTRLTVT.

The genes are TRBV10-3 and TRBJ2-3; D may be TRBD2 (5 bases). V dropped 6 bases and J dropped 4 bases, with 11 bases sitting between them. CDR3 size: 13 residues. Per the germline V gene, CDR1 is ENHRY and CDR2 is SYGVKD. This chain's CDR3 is CAISLARADTQYF. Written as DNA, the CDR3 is TGTGCCATCAGCCTAGCCCGGGCAGATACGCAGTATTTT.

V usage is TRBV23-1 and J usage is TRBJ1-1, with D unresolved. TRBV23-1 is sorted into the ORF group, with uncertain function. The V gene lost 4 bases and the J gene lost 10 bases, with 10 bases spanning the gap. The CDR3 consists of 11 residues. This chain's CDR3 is CASSLLAGAFF. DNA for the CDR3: TGCGCCAGCAGTCTGTTGGCGGGAGCTTTCTTT.

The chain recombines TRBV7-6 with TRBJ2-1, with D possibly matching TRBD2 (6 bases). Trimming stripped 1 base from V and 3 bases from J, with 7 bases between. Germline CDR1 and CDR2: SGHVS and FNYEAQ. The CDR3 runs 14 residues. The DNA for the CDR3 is TGTGCCAGCAGCTTAGGGGGGGACTACAATGAGCAGTTCTTC. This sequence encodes CASSLGGDYNEQFF.

CDR3 sequence: CSVKQGGELFF. The CDR3 region has the DNA TGCAGCGTTAAGCAGGGCGGGGAGCTGTTTTTT. J is TRBJ2-2 and V is TRBV29-1; possibly TRBD1 for D (5 bases). Germline V gene lookup returns CDR1 SQVTM and CDR2 ANQGSEA. Trimming pared 5 bases from V and 7 bases from J, leaving 8 bases between. CDR3 length: 11 residues.

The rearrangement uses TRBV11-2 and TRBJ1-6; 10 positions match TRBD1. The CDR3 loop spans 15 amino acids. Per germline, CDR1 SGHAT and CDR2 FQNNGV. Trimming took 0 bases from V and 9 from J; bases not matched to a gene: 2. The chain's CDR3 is CASSLEGQGSSPLHF. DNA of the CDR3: TGTGCCAGCAGCTTAGAGGGACAGGGGAGTTCACCCCTCCACTTT.

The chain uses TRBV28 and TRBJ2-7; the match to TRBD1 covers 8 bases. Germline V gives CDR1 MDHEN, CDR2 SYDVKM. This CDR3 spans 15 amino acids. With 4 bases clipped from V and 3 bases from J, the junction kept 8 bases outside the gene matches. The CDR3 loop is CASSSTRTGNYEQYF. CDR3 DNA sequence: TGTGCCAGCAGTTCCACCCGGACAGGGAACTACGAGCAGTACTTC.

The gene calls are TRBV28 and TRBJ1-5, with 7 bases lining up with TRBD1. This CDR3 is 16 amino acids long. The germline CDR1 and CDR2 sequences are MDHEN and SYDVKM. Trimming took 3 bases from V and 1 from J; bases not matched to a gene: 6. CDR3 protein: CASSFLSGQSNQPQHF. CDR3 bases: TGTGCCAGCAGTTTTTTGTCGGGACAGAGCAATCAGCCCCAGCATTTT.

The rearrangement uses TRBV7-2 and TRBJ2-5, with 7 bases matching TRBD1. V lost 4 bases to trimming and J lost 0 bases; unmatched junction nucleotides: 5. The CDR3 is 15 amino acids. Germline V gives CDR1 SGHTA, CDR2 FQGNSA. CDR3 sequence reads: CASSSTGWYQETQYF. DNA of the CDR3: TGTGCCAGCAGCTCGACAGGGTGGTACCAAGAGACCCAGTACTTC.

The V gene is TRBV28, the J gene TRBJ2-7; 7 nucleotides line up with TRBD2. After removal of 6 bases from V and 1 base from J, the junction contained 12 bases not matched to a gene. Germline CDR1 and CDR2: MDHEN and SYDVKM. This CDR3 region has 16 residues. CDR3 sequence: CASSLDGGFKSYEQYF. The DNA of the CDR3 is TGTGCCAGCAGCCTCGACGGGGGGTTTAAGTCCTACGAGCAGTACTTC.

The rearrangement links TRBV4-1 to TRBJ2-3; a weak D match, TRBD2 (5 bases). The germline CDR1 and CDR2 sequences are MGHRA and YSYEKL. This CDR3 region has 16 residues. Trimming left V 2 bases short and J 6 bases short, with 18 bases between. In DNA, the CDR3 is TGCGCCAGCAGCCAACCCCCGCGAGCGGTGAAGGATACGCAGTATTTT. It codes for CASSQPPRAVKDTQYF.

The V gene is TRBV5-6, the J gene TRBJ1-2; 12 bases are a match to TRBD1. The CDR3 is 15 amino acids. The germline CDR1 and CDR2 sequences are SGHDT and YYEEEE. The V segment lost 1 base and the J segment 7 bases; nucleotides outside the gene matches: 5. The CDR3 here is CASSLPGQGAIGYTF. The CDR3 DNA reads TGTGCCAGCAGCTTGCCGGGACAGGGGGCAATTGGCTACACCTTC.

The CDR3 is CASSQPGQRFYEQYF. The CDR3 DNA sequence: TGCGCCAGCAGCCAACCGGGACAGAGATTCTACGAGCAGTACTTC. The chain carries TRBV4-1 and TRBJ2-7, with 7 bases aligning to TRBD1. This CDR3 has 15 amino acids. Germline V gene sequence: CDR1 MGHRA, CDR2 YSYEKL. V lost 2 bases and J lost 3; bases outside the gene matches: 7.

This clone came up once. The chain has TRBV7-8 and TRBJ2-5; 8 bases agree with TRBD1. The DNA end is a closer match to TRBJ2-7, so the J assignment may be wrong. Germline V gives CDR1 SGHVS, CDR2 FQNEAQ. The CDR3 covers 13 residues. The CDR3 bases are TGTGCCAGCAGTCAGGGGGCACAATACGAGCAGTACTTC. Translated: CASSQGAQYEQYF.